Each of the 32 T cell receptor beta chains below was sequenced from the same sample in a study of regulatory T cells in long-lasting Graves disease. Building of the TCR beta libraries involved iRepertoire HTBI primers and Arm-PCR of CDR3 regions. TCRdb used MiXCR to reprocess the multiplex PCR reads, holding one entry per CDR3 protein. The sample has 300,000 or so distinct CDR3 sequences, around a fifth seen once. Time point defined: persistent/refractory GD, antithyroid drugs over 5 years with positive TRAb. Researchers made the TCR library from RNA that was extracted from PBMCs. The input for sequencing was peripheral blood mononuclear cells (PBMCs), taken when the disease was refractory, from a patient treated with antithyroid drugs. The receptor source for this set is a female donor with Graves disease.

The gene calls are TRBV11-2 and TRBJ1-3; D call uncertain. This CDR3 contains 13 residues. Germline V lookup: CDR1 SGHAT, CDR2 FQNNGV. V was clipped by 1 base and J by 8 bases, with 9 bases between them. DNA for the CDR3: TGTGCCAGCAGCTTAGTTCTAGTGGACACCATATATTTT. It codes for CASSLVLVDTIYF.

This clonotype was observed at least ten times. The V call is TRBV28, the J call TRBJ1-2, with D hard to call. V lost 3 bases and J 9 bases, leaving 14 bases between the germline ends. Germline V lookup: CDR1 MDHEN, CDR2 SYDVKM. The CDR3 covers 13 residues. Here the CDR3 DNA reads TGTGCCAGCAGTTTGCGCGGCGCAGGAAGCTACACCTTC. Encoded protein: CASSLRGAGSYTF.

This chain joins TRBV4-2 and TRBJ2-2; D remains unclear. The CDR3 sequence is 16 residues long. Germline V CDR1 and CDR2: LGHNA, YNFKEQ. The V gene lost 4 bases and the J gene lost 0 bases, with 12 bases spanning the gap. CDR3 nucleotides: TGTGCCAGCAGCCCTATGGTCTTAGCGAACACCGGGGAGCTGTTTTTT. The encoded protein is CASSPMVLANTGELFF.

Many counts were recorded for this clonotype. The chain is built from TRBV20-1 and TRBJ1-2; D is ambiguous. CDR1 is DFQATT, CDR2 SNEGSKA, per germline (reference sequence). Between the trimmed V and J ends, which lost 6 bases and 2 bases, there was a span of 7 bases. The CDR3 covers 11 residues. CDR3 DNA sequence: TGCAGTGCGGGAGTAAACTATGGCTACACCTTC. Protein product: CSAGVNYGYTF.

The table lists this clonotype with many counts. The J gene is TRBJ2-5, the V gene TRBV7-8, with 10 bases lining up with TRBD2. V lost 7 bases, J lost 5 bases, and 10 bases stayed unmatched. From germline, CDR1 is SGHVS and CDR2 FQNEAQ. This CDR3 has 15 amino acids. The CDR3 sequence is CASIPKRGGRETQYF. The CDR3 bases are TGTGCCAGCATCCCTAAGCGGGGGGGCAGGGAGACCCAGTACTTC. The complete variable domain, with remaining parts taken from reference TRBV7-8 and TRBJ2-5, reads GAGVSQSPRYKVAKRGQDVALRCDPISGHVSLFWYQQALGQGPEFLTYFQNEAQLDKSGLPSDRFFAERPEGSVSTLKIQRTQQEDSAVYLCASIPKRGGRETQYFGPGTRLLVL.

This clonotype was detected many times. The chain has TRBV27 and TRBJ1-1; 7 bases map to TRBD1. This CDR3 region has 14 residues. Trimming at V came to 6 bases and at J to 3 bases, leaving 7 bases not matched to a gene. Germline CDR1 and CDR2: MNHEY and SMNVEV (reference sequence). This CDR3 is CASSGGGADTEAFF. The DNA of the CDR3 is TGTGCCAGCAGCGGAGGGGGCGCGGACACTGAAGCTTTCTTT.

This chain links TRBV9 with TRBJ2-7; D possibly corresponds to TRBD2 (6 bases). The germline V and J ends were trimmed by 4 bases and 0 bases, with 14 bases remaining between them. This CDR3 is built from 15 residues. Germline-derived CDR1 and CDR2 are SGDLS and YYNGEE. CDR3 nucleotide sequence: TGTGCCAGCAGCATGGGGGGATTCGGCTCCTACGAGCAGTACTTC. Amino acid sequence: CASSMGGFGSYEQYF. The full variable domain, completed using reference TRBV9 and TRBJ2-7, is DSGVTQTPKHLITATGQRVTLRCSPRSGDLSVYWYQQSLDQGLQFLIQYYNGEERAKGNILERFSAQQFPDLHSELNLSSLELGDSALYFCASSMGGFGSYEQYFGPGTRLTVT.

The gene calls are TRBV27 and TRBJ1-5, with D possibly matching TRBD1 (6 bases). The CDR3 runs to 14 residues. V dropped 6 bases and J dropped 0 bases, with 9 bases sitting between them. Germline assignment: CDR1 MNHEY and CDR2 SMNVEV (reference sequence). In DNA form, the CDR3 reads TGTGCCAGCAGGGAAGGGGGTAGCAATCAGCCCCAGCATTTT. Translating it yields CASREGGSNQPQHF.

This clonotype was seen at least ten times. The chain combines TRBV6-1 with TRBJ1-2; 7 positions agree with TRBD1. CDR1 and CDR2 (germline): MNHNS, SASEGT. CDR3 length: 17 amino acids. Unmatched junction bases numbered 15, after V lost 3 bases and J lost 5 bases. CDR3 sequence reads: CASSDPRDSFSFYGYTF. In nucleotides, the CDR3 is TGTGCCAGCAGTGATCCGAGGGACAGCTTTTCCTTTTATGGCTACACCTTC.

At least ten counts were recorded for this clonotype. Here the CDR3 DNA reads TGTGCCAGCAGTTTAGAAGGGACAGGGTCGAACACCGGGGAGCTGTTTTTT. Amino acid sequence: CASSLEGTGSNTGELFF. The rearrangement uses TRBV27 and TRBJ2-2; TRBD1 agrees at 9 bases. Looked up from germline, CDR1 is MNHEY and CDR2 is SMNVEV (reference sequence). The CDR3 has 17 amino acids. V was clipped by 2 bases and J by 0 bases; unmatched bases: 4.

This clonotype was seen a handful of times. The genes are TRBV19 and TRBJ1-5; the D is unclear. The ends were cut back, 3 bases at V and 7 bases at J, with 10 bases in the middle. CDR3 length equals 13 residues. Germline V CDR1 and CDR2: LNHDA, SQIVND (reference sequence). The CDR3 DNA reads as TGTGCCAGTAGTATTTCGGGGAGACAGCCCCAGCATTTT. Residues: CASSISGRQPQHF.

The J gene is TRBJ2-2, the V gene TRBV14; D gene ambiguous. The germline V gene has CDR1 SGHDN and CDR2 FVKESK. The V end was cut by 2 bases, the J end by 6 bases, with 7 bases between. This CDR3 comprises 13 residues. The CDR3 DNA follows: TGTGCCAGCAGCCAAAACTGGGCCGGGGAGCTGTTTTTT. Amino acids: CASSQNWAGELFF.

The rearrangement uses TRBV27 and TRBJ2-2; D gene ambiguous. CDR1 and CDR2 from the germline V gene are MNHEY and SMNVEV (reference sequence). This CDR3 contains 14 residues. V shed 2 bases and J shed 4 bases, with 8 bases lying between them. The CDR3 sequence is CASSLQESTGELFF. The CDR3 DNA is TGTGCCAGCAGTTTACAGGAGAGCACCGGGGAGCTGTTTTTT.

This chain joins TRBV3-1 and TRBJ2-2; TRBD2 agrees at 15 bases. This CDR3 has 20 residues. Trimming took 1 base from V and 7 from J; bases not matched to a gene: 13. Germline CDR1 reads LGHDT; CDR2 reads YNNKEL (reference sequence). CDR3 nucleotides: TGTGCCAGCAGCCAAGTCGGTCCGGGACTAGCGGGAGGTAATAGCGGGGAGCTGTTTTTT. Protein: CASSQVGPGLAGGNSGELFF. The complete variable domain, with remaining parts taken from reference TRBV3-1 and TRBJ2-2, reads DTAVSQTPKYLVTQMGNDKSIKCEQNLGHDTMYWYKQDSKKFLKIMFSYNNKELIINETVPNRFSPKSPDKAHLNLHINSLELGDSAVYFCASSQVGPGLAGGNSGELFFGEGSRLTVL.

This sequence joins TRBV9 and TRBJ2-6, with 8 bases identical to TRBD1. Looked up from germline, CDR1 is SGDLS and CDR2 is YYNGEE. V shed 0 bases, J shed 3 bases, and the junction held 5 bases outside the gene matches. The CDR3 extends over 17 amino acids. CDR3 sequence: CASSVAAGGNGANVLTF. CDR3 DNA: TGTGCCAGCAGCGTAGCGGCAGGGGGCAATGGGGCCAACGTCCTGACTTTC.

This clonotype appeared many times. This rearrangement joins TRBV11-2 to TRBJ1-2, with D possibly TRBD1 on 5 matching bases. This CDR3 spans 13 amino acids. CDR1 is SGHAT, CDR2 FQNNGV, per germline. The V end was cut by 3 bases, the J end by 2 bases, with 7 bases between. CDR3 region: CASSFAGNYGYTF. In DNA, the CDR3 is TGTGCCAGCAGCTTCGCAGGGAACTATGGCTACACCTTC.

In its sample, this clonotype was seen many times. The chain uses TRBV6-2 or TRBV6-3 and TRBJ1-2; 9 nucleotides agree with TRBD1. Germline lookup yields CDR1 MNHEY and CDR2 SVGEGT. The CDR3 spans 14 residues. Trimming took 6 bases from V and 8 from J; bases not matched to a gene: 10. CDR3 nucleotides: TGTGCCAGCAGATTGGGACAGGGATCGGGCGGCTACACCTTC. It codes for CASRLGQGSGGYTF.

The chain combines TRBV20-1 with TRBJ2-2; TRBD1 agrees at 7 bases. The CDR3 spans 15 residues. J gave up 8 bases and V 6 bases, and 15 bases lay outside the gene matches. Germline lookup yields CDR1 DFQATT and CDR2 SNEGSKA (reference sequence). Here the CDR3 reads CSARDSGERTGELFF. CDR3 nucleotide sequence: TGCAGTGCGAGGGACAGCGGTGAGAGGACAGGGGAGCTGTTTTTT.

The table lists this clonotype with a count of one. Possible read error: a much larger clone is one base away. The rearrangement links TRBV7-9 to TRBJ2-7, with TRBD1 matching 7 bases. The CDR3 is 13 amino acids. Germline lookup yields CDR1 SEHNR and CDR2 FQNEAQ (reference sequence). CDR3 sequence: CTSSSDRTYEQYF. The CDR3, as DNA: TGTACCAGCAGCTCGGACAGGACCTACGAGCAGTACTTC.

This clonotype was detected once. A far more abundant clone sits one base away, making this likely a read error. The genes are TRBV14 and TRBJ2-5; D ambiguous. The CDR3 loop spans 11 amino acids. Per the germline V gene, CDR1 is SGHDN and CDR2 is FVKESK. CDR3 in amino acids: CACSQAETQYF. As DNA, the CDR3 is TGTGCCTGCAGCCAAGCAGAGACCCAGTACTTC. Drawing the rest from reference TRBV14 and TRBJ2-5, the complete variable domain is EAGVTQFPSHSVIEKGQTVTLRCDPISGHDNLYWYRRVMGKEIKFLLHFVKESKQDESGMPNNRFLAERTGGTYSTLKVQPAELEDSGVYFCACSQAETQYFGPGTRLLVL.

This clonotype was recorded many times. This chain connects TRBV2 to TRBJ2-5; D is unresolved. In germline, CDR1 is SNHLY, CDR2 FYNNEI. V was trimmed by 8 bases and J by 2 bases, leaving 3 bases between them. The CDR3 spans 10 residues. The CDR3, as DNA: TGTGCCAGCGGGCAAGAGACCCAGTACTTC. Encoded protein: CASGQETQYF.

This clonotype was picked up a small number of times. The chain carries TRBV12-5 and TRBJ2-4; the D call may be TRBD1 or TRBD2 (5 bases each). The ends were cut back, 3 bases at V and 0 bases at J, with 21 bases in the middle. The CDR3 consists of 19 residues. Per the germline V gene, CDR1 is LGHNT and CDR2 is FRNRAP. The DNA of the CDR3 is TGTGCTAGTGGTTTTGCCCCCTGGGGACGGTCAATAGCCAAAAACATTCAGTACTTC. Its translation is CASGFAPWGRSIAKNIQYF.

The chain uses TRBV6-2 or TRBV6-3 and TRBJ2-2; D is unclear. CDR1 MNHEY and CDR2 SVGEGT come from the germline V gene. The CDR3 is 12 amino acids. Trimming pared 7 bases from V and 1 base from J, leaving 4 bases between. The CDR3 protein is CASNENTGELFF. Here the CDR3 DNA reads TGTGCCAGCAACGAGAACACCGGGGAGCTGTTTTTT.

This clonotype occurred many times. This chain uses TRBV7-8 with TRBJ2-7, with D uncertain. Trimming removed 1 base from V and 0 bases from J, with 10 bases in between. The CDR3 has 15 amino acids. CDR1 is SGHVS and CDR2 is FQNEAQ in the germline V gene. CDR3 protein: CASSLGPVSSYEQYF. The CDR3 region has the DNA TGTGCCAGCAGCTTAGGCCCAGTTAGCTCCTACGAGCAGTACTTC. Supplemented by reference TRBV7-8 and TRBJ2-7, the full variable domain reads GAGVSQSPRYKVAKRGQDVALRCDPISGHVSLFWYQQALGQGPEFLTYFQNEAQLDKSGLPSDRFFAERPEGSVSTLKIQRTQQEDSAVYLCASSLGPVSSYEQYFGPGTRLTVT.

About this clonotype: The junction departs from the called germline gene at one end, perhaps through a read error. This chain joins TRBV18 and TRBJ2-7; 7 bases map to TRBD1. Germline loops: CDR1 KGHSH, CDR2 LQKENI. This CDR3 is 14 amino acids long. The CDR3 reads CASSTPGQSYEQYF. Here the CDR3 DNA reads TGTGCCAGCTCAACACCGGGACAGAGCTACGAGCAGTACTTC.

This chain uses TRBV28 with TRBJ2-1, with a tentative D call TRBD2 (6 bases). The length of the CDR3 is 15 residues. Trimming left V 5 bases short and J 7 bases short, with 18 bases between. Germline values: CDR1 MDHEN, CDR2 SYDVKM. DNA of the CDR3: TGTGCCAGCAGTCGGGACTCCCCGTGGAAAAATGAGCAGTTCTTC. Its protein product is CASSRDSPWKNEQFF. The full variable domain, its missing parts supplied by reference TRBV28 and TRBJ2-1, is DVKVTQSSRYLVKRTGEKVFLECVQDMDHENMFWYRQDPGLGLRLIYFSYDVKMKEKGDIPEGYSVSREKKERFSLILESASTNQTSMYLCASSRDSPWKNEQFFGPGTRLTVL.

In regard to this clonotype: A much larger clone lies one base from this, so it may be a read error. CDR3 DNA sequence: TGTGCCAGCAGCTTCGTATTTGGGCAGCGAACCGGCTATGGCTGCACCTTC. Translating it yields CASSFVFGQRTGYGCTF. J is TRBJ1-2 and V is TRBV11-2, with D unresolved. CDR1 and CDR2 (germline): SGHAT, FQNNGV. The CDR3 loop spans 17 amino acids. The full variable domain, with the rest looked up from reference TRBV11-2 and TRBJ1-2, is EAGVAQSPRYKIIEKRQSVAFWCNPISGHATLYWYQQILGQGPKLLIQFQNNGVVDDSQLPKDRFSAERLKGVDSTLKIQPAKLEDSAVYLCASSFVFGQRTGYGCTFGSGTRLTVV.

CDR3 in amino acids: CASSLEAGFNEQFF. CDR3 DNA: TGTGCCAGCAGCTTAGAGGCGGGGTTCAATGAGCAGTTCTTC. J is TRBJ2-1 and V is TRBV7-3; maybe TRBD2 (6 bases). Deletions cut 2 bases from V and 6 bases from J, with 11 bases between. The CDR3 spans 14 residues. Germline V gene sequence: CDR1 SGHTA, CDR2 FQGTGA.

V and J are TRBV5-1 and TRBJ2-7, with TRBD1 as a possible D gene (6 bases). The ends were cut back, 4 bases at V and 1 base at J, with 21 bases in the middle. Germline CDR1 is SGHRS and CDR2 is YFSETQ. The CDR3 extends over 17 amino acids. The CDR3 sequence: CASSHGGFNRVSYEQYF. The CDR3 DNA is TGCGCCAGCAGCCACGGTGGGTTTAACAGGGTATCCTACGAGCAGTACTTC.

This clonotype has ten or more counts. The CDR3 is CASSFWLQGFRNQPQHF. The CDR3 nucleotides read TGTGCCAGCAGCTTTTGGTTGCAGGGTTTCCGCAATCAGCCCCAGCATTTT. V is TRBV11-2 and J is TRBJ1-5; TRBD1 might be the D (5 bases). CDR1 and CDR2 (germline): SGHAT, FQNNGV. Deletions cut 3 bases from V and 2 bases from J, with 17 bases between. The length of the CDR3 is 17 residues.

V and J are TRBV4-3 and TRBJ1-5, with 10 bases fitting TRBD1. The V and J ends lost 3 bases and 2 bases, in that order; junction bases with no gene match: 1. This CDR3 is built from 15 residues. In germline, CDR1 is LGHNA, CDR2 YSLEER. Here the CDR3 DNA reads TGCGCCAGCAGCCAGACAGGGGGCGGCAATCAGCCCCAGCATTTT. Protein product: CASSQTGGGNQPQHF.

About this clonotype: The junction departs from germline at one end; a sequencing error may be responsible. The chain is built from TRBV19 and TRBJ1-1; D unresolved. The CDR3 has 13 amino acids. Germline CDR1 reads LNHDA; CDR2 reads SQIVND (reference sequence). The CDR3 region has the DNA TGTGCCAGTAGTATAGTACCCGGCACTGAAGCTGTCTTT. This gives the protein CASSIVPGTEAVF.